This is a list of T cell receptor beta chains from one sample in a study of cytomegalovirus exposure and HLA in healthy donors. Profiled with immunoSEQ multiplex PCR; TCRdb holds only in-frame clones, not every one. This table has some 110,000 clones, 70% to 80% appearing once. Sequencing was performed on PBMCs. Source of these receptors: a man aged 50 or older in good health and CMV-seropositive. Each CDR3 is given with its conserved first and last residue. The D gene is left open where the match is weak. The size field is filled for only some rows; it gives once, few, many or a size class.

V: TRBV11-2
size: NA
D: NA
J: TRBJ1-1
CDR3: CASRTQGTEAFF
DNA: TGTGCCAGTAGAACTCAGGGCACTGAAGCTTTCTTT

V: TRBV7-9
size: NA
D: NA
J: TRBJ1-1
CDR3: CASSLHRDWSTEAFF
DNA: TGTGCCAGCAGCCTACACAGGGATTGGAGCACTGAAGCTTTCTTT

V: TRBV9
size: NA
D: TRBD1
J: TRBJ2-6
CDR3: CASSVEGLGRGRGANVLTF
DNA: TGTGCCAGCAGCGTAGAGGGTTTAGGTAGGGGGCGTGGGGCCAACGTCCTGACTTTC

V: TRBV4-1
size: NA
D: NA
J: TRBJ2-2
CDR3: CASSLAEGYTGELFF
DNA: TGCGCCAGCAGCCTAGCCGAAGGCTACACCGGGGAGCTGTTTTTT

V: TRBV7-2
size: NA
D: TRBD1
J: TRBJ1-6
CDR3: CASSFRDRVRPLHF
DNA: TGTGCCAGCAGCTTCCGGGACAGGGTACGACCCCTCCACTTT

V: TRBV6-5
size: NA
D: NA
J: TRBJ1-2
CDR3: CASSYLIPGANYGYTF
DNA: TGTGCCAGCAGTTACCTAATCCCGGGGGCTAACTATGGCTACACCTTC

V: TRBV6-4
size: NA
D: TRBD1
J: TRBJ1-5
CDR3: CASSLRQGMGWNNQPQHF
DNA: TGTGCCAGCAGCCTCCGACAGGGGATGGGGTGGAACAATCAGCCCCAGCATTTT

V: TRBV11-2
size: few
D: NA
J: TRBJ2-7
CDR3: CASSFGRGPYEQYF
DNA: TGTGCCAGCAGCTTCGGTAGGGGCCCCTACGAGCAGTACTTC

V: TRBV19
size: once
D: NA
J: TRBJ2-2
CDR3: CASNSRVQGDTGELFF
DNA: TGTGCCAGTAACAGTAGGGTACAGGGAGATACCGGGGAGCTGTTTTTT

V: TRBV11-3
size: NA
D: NA
J: TRBJ1-5
CDR3: CASSLTGNQPQHF
DNA: TGTGCCAGCAGCTTAACGGGGAATCAGCCCCAGCATTTT